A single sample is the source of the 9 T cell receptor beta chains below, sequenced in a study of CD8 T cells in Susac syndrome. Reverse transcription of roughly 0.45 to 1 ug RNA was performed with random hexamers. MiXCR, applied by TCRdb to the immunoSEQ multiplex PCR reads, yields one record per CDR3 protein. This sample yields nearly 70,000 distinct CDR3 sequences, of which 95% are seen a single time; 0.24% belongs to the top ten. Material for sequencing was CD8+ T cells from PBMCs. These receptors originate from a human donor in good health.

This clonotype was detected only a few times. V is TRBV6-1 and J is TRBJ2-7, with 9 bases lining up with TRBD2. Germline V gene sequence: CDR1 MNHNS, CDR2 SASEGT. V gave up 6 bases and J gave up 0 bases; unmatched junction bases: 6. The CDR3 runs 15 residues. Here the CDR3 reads CASSGAGGLSYEQYF. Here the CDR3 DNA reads TGTGCCAGCAGCGGAGCGGGGGGCCTCTCCTACGAGCAGTACTTC.

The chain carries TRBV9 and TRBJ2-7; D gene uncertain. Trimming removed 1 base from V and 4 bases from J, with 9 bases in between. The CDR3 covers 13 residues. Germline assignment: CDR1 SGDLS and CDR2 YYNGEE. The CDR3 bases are TGTGCCAGCAGCGTATCCCCGTCTTACGAGCAGTACTTC. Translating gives CASSVSPSYEQYF.

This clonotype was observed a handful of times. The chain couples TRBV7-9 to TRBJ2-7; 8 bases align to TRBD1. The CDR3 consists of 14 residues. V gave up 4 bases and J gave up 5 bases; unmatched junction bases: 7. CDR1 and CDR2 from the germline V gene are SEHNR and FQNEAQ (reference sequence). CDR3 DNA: TGTGCCAGCAGCTCCCGGGACAGGACCAACGAGCAGTACTTC. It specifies CASSSRDRTNEQYF.

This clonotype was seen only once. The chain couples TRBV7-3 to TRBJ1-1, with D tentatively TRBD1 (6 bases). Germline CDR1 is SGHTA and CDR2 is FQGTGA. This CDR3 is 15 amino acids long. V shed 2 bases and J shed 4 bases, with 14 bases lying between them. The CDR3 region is CASSLDPGARTEAFF. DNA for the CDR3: TGTGCCAGCAGCTTAGACCCGGGGGCGCGCACTGAAGCTTTCTTT.

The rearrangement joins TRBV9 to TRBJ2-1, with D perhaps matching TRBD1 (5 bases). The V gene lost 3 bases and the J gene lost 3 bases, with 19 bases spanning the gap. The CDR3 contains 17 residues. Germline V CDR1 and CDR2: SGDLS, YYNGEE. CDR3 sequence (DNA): TGTGCCAGCAGCGGAAGGGGTAGTGGTCTAGACTACAATGAGCAGTTCTTC. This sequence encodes CASSGRGSGLDYNEQFF.

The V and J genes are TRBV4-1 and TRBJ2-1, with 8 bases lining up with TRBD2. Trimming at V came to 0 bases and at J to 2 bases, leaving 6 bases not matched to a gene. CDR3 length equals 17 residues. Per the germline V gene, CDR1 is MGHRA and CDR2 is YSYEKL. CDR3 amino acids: CASSQDPSGGPYNEQFF. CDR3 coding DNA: TGCGCCAGCAGCCAAGACCCCAGCGGGGGACCCTACAATGAGCAGTTCTTC.

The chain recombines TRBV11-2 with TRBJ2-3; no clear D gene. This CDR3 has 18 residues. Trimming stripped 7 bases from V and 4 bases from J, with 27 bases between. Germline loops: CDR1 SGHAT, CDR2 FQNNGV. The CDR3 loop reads CASMTAAPTVRVADTQYF. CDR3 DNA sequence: TGTGCCAGCATGACGGCAGCCCCGACGGTACGGGTGGCAGATACGCAGTATTTT. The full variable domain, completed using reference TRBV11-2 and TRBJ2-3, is EAGVAQSPRYKIIEKRQSVAFWCNPISGHATLYWYQQILGQGPKLLIQFQNNGVVDDSQLPKDRFSAERLKGVDSTLKIQPAKLEDSAVYLCASMTAAPTVRVADTQYFGPGTRLTVL.

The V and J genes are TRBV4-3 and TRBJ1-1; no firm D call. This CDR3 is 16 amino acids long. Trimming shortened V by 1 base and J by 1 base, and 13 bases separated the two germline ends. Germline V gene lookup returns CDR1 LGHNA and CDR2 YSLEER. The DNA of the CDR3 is TGCGCCAGCAGCCAAGGCCCCCTAGGGAGGAACACTGAAGCTTTCTTT. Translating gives CASSQGPLGRNTEAFF.

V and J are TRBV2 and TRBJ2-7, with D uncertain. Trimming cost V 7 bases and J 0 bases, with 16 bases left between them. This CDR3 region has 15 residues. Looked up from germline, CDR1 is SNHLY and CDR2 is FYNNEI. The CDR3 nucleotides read TGTGCCAGCACCTCCCGGGTCCAAAGCTCCTACGAGCAGTACTTC. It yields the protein CASTSRVQSSYEQYF.